The entry below describes one TCR beta chain. What it recognizes is unknown. The stimulus was an HIV-1 Gag 15-mer peptide pool, 0.8 to 1 ug/peptide/mL. Memory cells lacking CD40L and CD69 with high CD45RO were sorted. With 4 bases clipped from V and 4 bases from J, the junction kept 8 bases outside the gene matches. Germline values: CDR1 LNHDA, CDR2 SQIVND (reference sequence). This CDR3 comprises 15 residues. The immunoSEQ assay was version 4, run in survey mode. TCRdb keeps only in-frame clones here, not all; method: immunoSEQ multiplex PCR. This table has about 40,000 clones, about 80% appearing once. This specimen comes from a study of persistence of HIV-infected CD4 T cells. Across the study: A median of roughly 8 years of suppressive ART preceded sampling.

Whole-study findings and limits: Antigen-responding cells were enriched for degenerate expanded CDR3beta sequences. TCRbeta richness was lower in CMV- and Gag-responding cells than in anti-CD3/anti-CD28-responding cells. Within sorted populations, more oligoclonal TCRs accompanied more oligoclonal proviruses.

The origin of this receptor is an adult man with HIV who was CMV-seropositive. This specimen was CD4+ T cells sorted from PBMCs after roughly 20-hour stimulation, taken from a patient who received antiretroviral therapy. The chain carries TRBV19 and TRBJ2-5, with 8 bases matching TRBD1. The CDR3 loop reads CASSTTGEGIETQYF. The CDR3 coding sequence is TGTGCCAGTAGTACGACAGGGGAAGGAATAGAGACCCAGTACTTC.